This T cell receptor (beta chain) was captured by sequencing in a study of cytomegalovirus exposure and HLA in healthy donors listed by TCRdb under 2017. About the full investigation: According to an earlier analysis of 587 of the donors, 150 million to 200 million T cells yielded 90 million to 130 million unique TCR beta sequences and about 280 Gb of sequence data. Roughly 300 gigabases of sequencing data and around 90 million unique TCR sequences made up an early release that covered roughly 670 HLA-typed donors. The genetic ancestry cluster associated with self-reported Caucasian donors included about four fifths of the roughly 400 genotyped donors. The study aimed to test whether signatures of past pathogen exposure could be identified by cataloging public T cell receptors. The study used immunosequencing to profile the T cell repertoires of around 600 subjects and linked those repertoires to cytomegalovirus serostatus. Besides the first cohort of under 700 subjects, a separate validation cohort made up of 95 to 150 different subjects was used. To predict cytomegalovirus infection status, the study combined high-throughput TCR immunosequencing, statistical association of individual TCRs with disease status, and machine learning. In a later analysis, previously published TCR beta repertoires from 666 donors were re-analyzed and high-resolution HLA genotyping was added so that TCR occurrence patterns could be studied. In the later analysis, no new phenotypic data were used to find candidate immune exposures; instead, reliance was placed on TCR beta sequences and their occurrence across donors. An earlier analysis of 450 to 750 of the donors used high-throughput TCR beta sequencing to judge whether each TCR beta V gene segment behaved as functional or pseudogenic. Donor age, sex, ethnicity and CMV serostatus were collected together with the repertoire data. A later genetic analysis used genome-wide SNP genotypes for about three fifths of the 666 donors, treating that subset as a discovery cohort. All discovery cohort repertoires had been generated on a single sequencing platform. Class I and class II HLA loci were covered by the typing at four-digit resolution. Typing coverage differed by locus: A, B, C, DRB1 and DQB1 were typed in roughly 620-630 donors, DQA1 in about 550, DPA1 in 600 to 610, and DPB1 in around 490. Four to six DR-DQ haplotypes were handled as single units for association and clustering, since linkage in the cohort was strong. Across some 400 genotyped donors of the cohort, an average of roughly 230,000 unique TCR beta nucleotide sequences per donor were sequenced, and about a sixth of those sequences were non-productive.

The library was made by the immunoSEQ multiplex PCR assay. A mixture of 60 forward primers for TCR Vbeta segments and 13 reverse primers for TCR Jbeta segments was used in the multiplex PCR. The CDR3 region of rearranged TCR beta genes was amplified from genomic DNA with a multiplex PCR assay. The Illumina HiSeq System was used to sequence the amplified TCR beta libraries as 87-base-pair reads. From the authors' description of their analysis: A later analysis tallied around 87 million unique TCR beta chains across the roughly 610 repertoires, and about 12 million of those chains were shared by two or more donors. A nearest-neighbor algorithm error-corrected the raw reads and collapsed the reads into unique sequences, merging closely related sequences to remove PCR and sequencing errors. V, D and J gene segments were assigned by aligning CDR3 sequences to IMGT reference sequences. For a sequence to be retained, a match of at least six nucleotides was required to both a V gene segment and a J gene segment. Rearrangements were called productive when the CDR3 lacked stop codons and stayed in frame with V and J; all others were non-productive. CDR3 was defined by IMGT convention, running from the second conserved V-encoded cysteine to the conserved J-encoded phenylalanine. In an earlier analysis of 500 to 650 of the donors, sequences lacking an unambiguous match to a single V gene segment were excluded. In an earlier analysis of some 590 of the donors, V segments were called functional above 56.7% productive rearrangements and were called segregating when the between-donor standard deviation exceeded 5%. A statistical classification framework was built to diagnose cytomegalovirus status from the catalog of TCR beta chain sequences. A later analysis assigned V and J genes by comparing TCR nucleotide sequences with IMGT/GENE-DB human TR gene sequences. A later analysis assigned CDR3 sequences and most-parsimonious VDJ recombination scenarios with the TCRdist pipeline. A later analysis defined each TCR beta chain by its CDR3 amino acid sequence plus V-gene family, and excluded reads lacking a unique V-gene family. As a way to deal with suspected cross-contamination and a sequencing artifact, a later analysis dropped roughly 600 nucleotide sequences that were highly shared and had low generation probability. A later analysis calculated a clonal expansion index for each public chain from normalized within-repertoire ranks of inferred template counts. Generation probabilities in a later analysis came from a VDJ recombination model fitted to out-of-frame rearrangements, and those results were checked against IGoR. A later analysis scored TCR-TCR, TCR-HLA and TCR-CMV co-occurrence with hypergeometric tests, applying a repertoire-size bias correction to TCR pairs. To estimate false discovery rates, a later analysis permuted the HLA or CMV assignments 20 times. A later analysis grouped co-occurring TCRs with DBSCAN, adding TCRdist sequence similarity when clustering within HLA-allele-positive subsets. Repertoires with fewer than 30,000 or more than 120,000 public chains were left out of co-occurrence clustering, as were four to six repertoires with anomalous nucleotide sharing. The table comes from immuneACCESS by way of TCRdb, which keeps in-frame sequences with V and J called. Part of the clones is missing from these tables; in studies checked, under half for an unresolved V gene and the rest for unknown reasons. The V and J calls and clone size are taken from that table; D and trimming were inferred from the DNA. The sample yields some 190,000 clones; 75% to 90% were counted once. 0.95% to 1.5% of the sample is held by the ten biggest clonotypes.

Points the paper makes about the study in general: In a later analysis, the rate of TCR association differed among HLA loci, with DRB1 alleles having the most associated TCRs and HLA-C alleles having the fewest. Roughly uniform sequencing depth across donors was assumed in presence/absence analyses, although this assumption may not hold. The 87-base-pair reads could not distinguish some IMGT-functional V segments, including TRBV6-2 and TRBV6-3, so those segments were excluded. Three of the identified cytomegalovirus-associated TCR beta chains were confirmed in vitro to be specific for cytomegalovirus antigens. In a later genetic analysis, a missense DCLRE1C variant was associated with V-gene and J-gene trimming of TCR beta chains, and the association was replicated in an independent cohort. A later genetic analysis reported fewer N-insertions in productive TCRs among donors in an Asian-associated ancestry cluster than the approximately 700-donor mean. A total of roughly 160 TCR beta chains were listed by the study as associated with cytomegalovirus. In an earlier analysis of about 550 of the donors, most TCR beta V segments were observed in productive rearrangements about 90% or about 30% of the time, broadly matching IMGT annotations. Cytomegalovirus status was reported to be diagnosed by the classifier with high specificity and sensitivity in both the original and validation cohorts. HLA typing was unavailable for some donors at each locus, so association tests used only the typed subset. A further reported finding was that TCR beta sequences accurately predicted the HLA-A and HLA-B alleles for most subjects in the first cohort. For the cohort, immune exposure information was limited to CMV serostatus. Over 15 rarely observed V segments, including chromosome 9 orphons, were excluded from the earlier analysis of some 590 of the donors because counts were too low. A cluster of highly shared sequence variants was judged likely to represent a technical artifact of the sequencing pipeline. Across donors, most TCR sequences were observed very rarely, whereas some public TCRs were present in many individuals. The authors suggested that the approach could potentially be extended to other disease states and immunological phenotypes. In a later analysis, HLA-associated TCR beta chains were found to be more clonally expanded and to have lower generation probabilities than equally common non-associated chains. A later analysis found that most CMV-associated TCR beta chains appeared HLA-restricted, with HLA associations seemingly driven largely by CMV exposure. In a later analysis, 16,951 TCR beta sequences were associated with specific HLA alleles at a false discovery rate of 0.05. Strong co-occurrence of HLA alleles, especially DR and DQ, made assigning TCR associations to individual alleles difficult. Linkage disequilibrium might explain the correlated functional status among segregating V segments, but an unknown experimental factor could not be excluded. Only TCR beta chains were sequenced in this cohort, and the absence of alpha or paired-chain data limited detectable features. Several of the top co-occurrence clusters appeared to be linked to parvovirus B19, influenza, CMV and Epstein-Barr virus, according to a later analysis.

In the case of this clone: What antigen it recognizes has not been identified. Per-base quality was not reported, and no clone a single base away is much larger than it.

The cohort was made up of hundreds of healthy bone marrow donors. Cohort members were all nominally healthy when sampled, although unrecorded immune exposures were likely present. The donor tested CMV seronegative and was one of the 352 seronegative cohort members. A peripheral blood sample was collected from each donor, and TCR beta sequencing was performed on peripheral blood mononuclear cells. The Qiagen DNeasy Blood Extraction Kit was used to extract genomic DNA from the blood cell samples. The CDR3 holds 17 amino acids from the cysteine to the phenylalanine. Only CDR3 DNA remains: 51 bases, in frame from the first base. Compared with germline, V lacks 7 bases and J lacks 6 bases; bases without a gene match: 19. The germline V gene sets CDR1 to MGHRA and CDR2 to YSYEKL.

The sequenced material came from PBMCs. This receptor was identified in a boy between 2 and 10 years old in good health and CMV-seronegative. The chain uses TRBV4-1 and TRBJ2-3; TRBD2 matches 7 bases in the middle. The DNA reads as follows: TGCGCCAGCACAAAGACCAGGAACGGGGGGTCCAGCGATACGCAGTATTTT. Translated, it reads CASTKTRNGGSSDTQYF.